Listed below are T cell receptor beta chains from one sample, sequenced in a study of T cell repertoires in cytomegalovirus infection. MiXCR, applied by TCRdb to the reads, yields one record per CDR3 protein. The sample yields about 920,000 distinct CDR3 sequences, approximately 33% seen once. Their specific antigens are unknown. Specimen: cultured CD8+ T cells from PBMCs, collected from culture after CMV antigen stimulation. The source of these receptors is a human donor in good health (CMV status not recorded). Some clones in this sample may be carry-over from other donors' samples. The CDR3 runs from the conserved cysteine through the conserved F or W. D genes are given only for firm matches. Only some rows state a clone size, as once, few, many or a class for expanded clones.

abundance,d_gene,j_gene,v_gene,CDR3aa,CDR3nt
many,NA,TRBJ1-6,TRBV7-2,CASSLGRATGAPDSPLHF,TGTGCCAGCAGCTTAGGAAGGGCAACCGGGGCCCCAGATTCACCCCTCCACTTT
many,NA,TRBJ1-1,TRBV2,CASPMNTEAFF,TGTGCCAGTCCGATGAACACTGAAGCTTTCTTT
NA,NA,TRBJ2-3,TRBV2,CASSEWALTDTQYF,TGTGCCAGCAGTGAGTGGGCACTTACAGATACGCAGTATTTT
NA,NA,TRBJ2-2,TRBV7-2,CASSTGTSNTGELFF,TGTGCCAGCAGCACCGGGACATCGAACACCGGGGAGCTGTTTTTT
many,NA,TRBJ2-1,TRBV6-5,CASSLGVVNEQFF,TGTGCCAGCAGTCTCGGGGTTGTAAATGAGCAGTTCTTC
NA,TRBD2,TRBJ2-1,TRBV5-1,CASSASSGGSSYNEQFF,TGCGCCAGCAGCGCCTCTAGCGGGGGGAGCTCCTACAATGAGCAGTTCTTC
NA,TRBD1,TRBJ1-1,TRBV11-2,CASSWRTGRTEAFF,TGTGCCAGCAGCTGGCGGACAGGGAGGACTGAAGCTTTCTTT
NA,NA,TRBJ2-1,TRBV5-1,CASRQGGEQFF,TGCGCCAGCAGACAGGGTGGTGAGCAGTTCTTC
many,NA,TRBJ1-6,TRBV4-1,CASSQGGAGYNSPLHF,TGCGCCAGCAGCCAAGGAGGAGCAGGCTATAATTCACCCCTCCACTTT
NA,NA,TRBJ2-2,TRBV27,CASISFLNTGELFF,TGTGCCAGCATAAGCTTCTTGAACACCGGGGAGCTGTTTTTT
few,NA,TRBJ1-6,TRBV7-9,CASSTNREYNSPLHF,TGTGCCAGCAGCACCAACAGGGAGTATAATTCACCCCTCCACTTT
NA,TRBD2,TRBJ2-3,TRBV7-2,CASSLGLATTDTQYF,TGTGCCAGCAGCCTTGGACTAGCGACGACAGATACGCAGTATTTT
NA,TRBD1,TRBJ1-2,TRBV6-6,CASSGTGTANYGYTF,TGTGCCAGCAGTGGGACCGGGACAGCTAACTATGGCTACACCTTC
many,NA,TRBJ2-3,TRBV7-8,CASSLLVTGTDTQYF,TGTGCCAGCAGCTTATTAGTAACAGGCACAGATACGCAGTATTTT
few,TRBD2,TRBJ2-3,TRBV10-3,CAISEAGGGTDTQYF,TGTGCCATCAGTGAGGCGGGGGGGGGCACAGATACGCAGTATTTT
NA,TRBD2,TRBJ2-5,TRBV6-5,CASSYKPSGEPPQYF,TGTGCCAGCAGTTATAAGCCTAGCGGGGAGCCACCCCAGTACTTC
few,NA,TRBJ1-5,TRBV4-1,CASSQGWGGPGDQPQHF,TGCGCCAGCAGCCAAGGATGGGGAGGACCAGGGGATCAGCCCCAGCATTTT
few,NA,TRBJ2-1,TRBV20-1,CSVPSGVAYNEQFF,TGCAGTGTTCCCTCCGGGGTCGCCTACAATGAGCAGTTCTTC
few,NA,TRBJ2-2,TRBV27,CASSFGNLGTGELFF,TGTGCCAGCAGTTTTGGGAATCTCGGGACCGGGGAGCTGTTTTTT
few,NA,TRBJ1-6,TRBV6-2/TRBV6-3,CASSEGPRSPLHF,TGTGCCAGCAGTGAGGGACCGCGTTCACCCCTCCACTTT
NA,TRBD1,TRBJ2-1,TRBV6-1,CASRQGPHQFF,TGTGCCAGCAGACAGGGGCCCCATCAGTTCTTC
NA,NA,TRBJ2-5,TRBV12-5,CASGLSGQETQYF,TGTGCTAGTGGTTTGAGCGGACAGGAGACCCAGTACTTC
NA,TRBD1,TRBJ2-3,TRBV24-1,CATSDLYGQGRTDTQYF,TGTGCCACCAGTGATCTCTACGGACAGGGTCGGACAGATACGCAGTATTTT
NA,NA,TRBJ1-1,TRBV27,CASSTGALMNTEASF,TGTGCCAGCAGTACCGGGGCCCTCATGAACACTGAAGCTTCCTTT
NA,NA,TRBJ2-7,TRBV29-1,CSVRGGTEGLYHEQYF,TGCAGCGTCCGCGGAGGGACAGAGGGTCTTTACCACGAGCAGTACTTC
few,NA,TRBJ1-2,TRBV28,CASSLFVSPNYGYTF,TGTGCCAGCAGTTTATTCGTCAGCCCTAACTATGGCTACACCTTC
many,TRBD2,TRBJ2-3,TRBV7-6,CASSISGGTDTQYF,TGTGCCAGCAGTATAAGCGGGGGCACAGATACGCAGTATTTT
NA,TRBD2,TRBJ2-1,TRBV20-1,CSARWGGEQFF,TGCAGTGCTCGGTGGGGGGGTGAGCAGTTCTTC
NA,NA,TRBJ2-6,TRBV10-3,CAISETAQPGANVLTF,TGTGCCATCAGTGAGACAGCCCAACCTGGGGCCAACGTCCTGACTTTC
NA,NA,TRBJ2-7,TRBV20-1,CSARPPAGASYEQYF,TGCAGTGCTAGACCCCCCGCGGGGGCCTCCTACGAGCAGTACTTC
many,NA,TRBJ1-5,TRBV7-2,CASSLRNNQPQHF,TGTGCCAGCAGCTTGAGGAACAATCAGCCCCAGCATTTT
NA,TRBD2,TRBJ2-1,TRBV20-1,CSARDGGLAVVYNEQFF,TGCAGTGCTAGAGATGGGGGACTAGCGGTGGTTTACAATGAGCAGTTCTTC
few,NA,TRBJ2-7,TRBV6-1,CASLYGEQYF,TGTGCCAGCCTCTATGGCGAGCAGTACTTC
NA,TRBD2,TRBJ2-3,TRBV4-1,CASCTSGGAGDTQYF,TGCGCCAGCTGTACTAGCGGGGGGGCTGGAGATACGCAGTATTTT
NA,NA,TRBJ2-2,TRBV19,CASSIGGGPTGELFF,TGTGCCAGTAGTATAGGCGGAGGGCCCACCGGGGAGCTGTTTTTT
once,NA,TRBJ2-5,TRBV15,CATSRLRGGGQETQYF,TGTGCCACCAGCAGGCTTCGAGGAGGGGGACAGGAGACCCAGTACTTC
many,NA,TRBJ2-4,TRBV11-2,CASSLAGTQAKNIQYF,TGTGCCAGCAGCTTAGCTGGCACGCAAGCCAAAAACATTCAGTACTTC
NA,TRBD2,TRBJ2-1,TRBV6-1,CASSGGLAGGNEQFF,TGTGCCAGCAGTGGAGGGCTAGCGGGGGGTAATGAGCAGTTCTTC
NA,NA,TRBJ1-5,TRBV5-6,CASSLDRWGNQPQHF,TGTGCCAGCAGCTTGGACAGGTGGGGCAATCAGCCCCAGCATTTT
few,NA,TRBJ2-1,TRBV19,CASTAPWGEQFF,TGTGCCAGTACGGCTCCCTGGGGTGAGCAGTTCTTC
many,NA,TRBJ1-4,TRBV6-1,CASSEVRGRGGELFF,TGTGCCAGCAGTGAAGTCAGGGGCCGTGGGGGAGAACTGTTTTTT
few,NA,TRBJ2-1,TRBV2,CASSEGWGISRDEQFF,TGTGCCAGCAGTGAAGGCTGGGGAATTAGTCGGGATGAGCAGTTCTTC
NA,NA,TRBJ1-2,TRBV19,CASSMSSIYGYTF,TGTGCCAGTAGTATGTCCTCCATCTATGGCTACACCTTC
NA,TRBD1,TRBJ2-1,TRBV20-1,CSAKSRGTGSYNEQFF,TGCAGTGCTAAGTCTAGGGGGACAGGGTCCTACAATGAGCAGTTCTTC
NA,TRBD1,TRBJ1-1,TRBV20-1,CSARDLLSRDRGNEAFF,TGCAGTGCTAGAGATCTGCTTTCAAGGGACAGGGGGAATGAAGCTTTCTTT
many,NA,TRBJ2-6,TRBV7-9,CASSLRGLGVNSGANVLTF,TGTGCCAGCAGCCTGAGGGGTTTGGGAGTCAACTCTGGGGCCAACGTCCTGACTTTC
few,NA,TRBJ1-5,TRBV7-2,CASSGPRGEGNQPQHF,TGTGCCAGCAGCGGCCCGCGGGGGGAGGGCAATCAGCCCCAGCATTTT
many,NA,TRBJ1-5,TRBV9,CASSVGGSNQPQHF,TGTGCCAGCAGCGTAGGAGGGTCCAATCAGCCCCAGCATTTT
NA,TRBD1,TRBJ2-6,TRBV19,CASYRGPGAGANVLTF,TGTGCCAGTTACAGGGGGCCCGGCGCTGGGGCCAACGTCCTGACTTTC
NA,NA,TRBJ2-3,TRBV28,CASSLTRTTDTQYF,TGTGCCAGCAGTTTAACCAGGACCACAGATACGCAGTATTTT
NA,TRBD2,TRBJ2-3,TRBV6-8,CASSYLEPSGGADTQYF,TGTGCCAGCAGTTACCTCGAACCCTCCGGGGGGGCAGATACGCAGTATTTT
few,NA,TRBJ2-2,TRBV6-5,CASSYSTGLSTGELFF,TGTGCCAGCAGTTACTCGACGGGTTTAAGCACCGGGGAGCTGTTTTTT
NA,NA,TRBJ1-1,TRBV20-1,CSASWTGKNTEAFF,TGCAGTGCTTCCTGGACGGGTAAAAACACTGAAGCTTTCTTT
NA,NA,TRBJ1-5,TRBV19,CATQRTVPSNQPQHF,TGTGCCACCCAACGGACGGTACCTAGCAATCAGCCCCAGCATTTT
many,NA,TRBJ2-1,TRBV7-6,CASSHGSGPSYNEQFF,TGTGCCAGCAGCCATGGGTCGGGGCCCTCCTACAATGAGCAGTTCTTC
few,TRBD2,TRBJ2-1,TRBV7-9,CASSLGGEGYEQFF,TGTGCCAGCAGCTTAGGAGGGGAGGGTTATGAGCAGTTCTTC
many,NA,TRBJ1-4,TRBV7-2,CASSLNAGEKLFF,TGTGCCAGCAGCTTAAATGCGGGCGAAAAACTGTTTTTT
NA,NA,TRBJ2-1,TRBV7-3,CASSFSGIGYNEQFF,TGTGCCAGCAGCTTTTCAGGGATTGGCTACAATGAGCAGTTCTTC